A selection of T cell receptor beta chains follows, all from one sample in a study of blood T cell repertoires in COVID-19. The table came from immunoSEQ multiplex PCR; TCRdb's copy has only in-frame clones and leaves some out. The sample consists of about 46,000 clones, about 90% of them appearing once. Sequencing input: peripheral blood. The source is a human donor in a cohort sampled during active COVID-19. The CDR3 runs from the conserved cysteine through the conserved F or W. The D gene is left open where the match is weak. Clone size appears in some rows only: once, few, many, or a class for an expanded clone.

>.|TRBV19|TRBD2|TRBJ2-1
TGTGCCAGTAGTATTGAGGGAGGGAGGTACAATGAGCAGTTCTTC
CASSIEGGRYNEQFF
>.|TRBV12-5|.|TRBJ1-2
TGTGCTAGTGGACCAGACAGCCCTAACTATGGCTACACCTTC
CASGPDSPNYGYTF
>hyperexpanded|TRBV28|.|TRBJ2-7
TGTGCCAGCAGTTTTGACAACTCCTACGAGCAGTACTTC
CASSFDNSYEQYF
>once|TRBV6-1|.|TRBJ1-6
TGTGCCAGCAGTGACAGGAAGAATTCACCCCTCCACTTT
CASSDRKNSPLHF
>.|TRBV7-2|TRBD2|TRBJ2-3
TGTGCCAGCAGCCCCTTAGCGGGGGGGCGCACAGATACGCAGTATTTT
CASSPLAGGRTDTQYF
>.|TRBV14|TRBD1|TRBJ1-1
TGTGCCAGCAGCCACCGGGACAGCCACACTGAAGCTTTCTTT
CASSHRDSHTEAFF
>.|TRBV5-1|TRBD1|TRBJ2-2
TGCGCCAGCAGCGTCGGGACAGGGAAGGGGGAGCTGTTTTTT
CASSVGTGKGELFF
>.|TRBV7-6|TRBD1|TRBJ2-7
TGTGCCAGCAGCATCTGGACAGGGTACGAGCAGTACTTC
CASSIWTGYEQYF
>.|TRBV7-3|.|TRBJ2-2
TGTGCCAGCAGTCTAACCGCCGGAGGCACCGGGGAGCTGTTTTTT
CASSLTAGGTGELFF
>.|TRBV9|.|TRBJ2-1
TGTGCCAGCAGCGTGGGGCACCCTCCCAATGAGCAGTTCTTC
CASSVGHPPNEQFF
>.|TRBV9|TRBD1|TRBJ1-6
TGTGCCAGCAGCCCGAAGACAGGGAGTAATTCACCCCTCCACTTT
CASSPKTGSNSPLHF
>.|TRBV25-1|.|TRBJ1-3
TGTGCCAGCAGTGAATATATTGGAAACACCATATATTTT
CASSEYIGNTIYF
>.|TRBV14|TRBD2|TRBJ2-1
TGTGCCAGCAGCCCCCTAGCGGGAGGGGATGAGCAGTTCTTC
CASSPLAGGDEQFF
>few|TRBV29-1|.|TRBJ1-2
TGCAGCGTCGTACAGGGTGACTATGGCTACACCTTC
CSVVQGDYGYTF
>.|TRBV6-1|TRBD1|TRBJ1-1
TGTGCCAGCAGTGAAGCGCTGGGACAGGGGGACACTGAAGCTTTCTTT
CASSEALGQGDTEAFF
>.|TRBV6-5|TRBD1|TRBJ1-5
TGTGCCAGCAGGGACGGACAGGGGGATCAGCCCCAGCATTTT
CASRDGQGDQPQHF
>.|TRBV19|.|TRBJ1-1
TGTGCCAGTAAGGAGCCTATGGTGAACACTGAAGCTTTCTTT
CASKEPMVNTEAFF
>.|TRBV30|TRBD1|TRBJ1-2
TGTGCCTGGAGTGTACGGTGGTCGGGACAGACGTTAGCTAACTATGGCTACACCTTC
CAWSVRWSGQTLANYGYTF
>.|TRBV7-2|.|TRBJ2-7
TGTGCCAGCAGCTTTTCACAGTTCTACGAGCAGTACTTC
CASSFSQFYEQYF
>.|TRBV6-5|TRBD1|TRBJ1-6
TGTGCCAGCAGTACAGGGGTCCATAATTCACCCCTCCACTTT
CASSTGVHNSPLHF
>.|TRBV9|.|TRBJ2-7
TGTGCCAGCAGCGAATCCTCCGGGGGGCCGTTCTACGAGCAGTACTTC
CASSESSGGPFYEQYF
>.|TRBV29-1|TRBD2|TRBJ2-5
TGCAGCGTTGAACTAGCGGGAGGTAGGGGAGAGACCCAGTACTTC
CSVELAGGRGETQYF
>.|TRBV6-1|.|TRBJ1-5
TGTGCCAGCAGTGAAGGGGGGCAGAGTCAGCCCCAGCATTTT
CASSEGGQSQPQHF
>.|TRBV29-1|TRBD1|TRBJ1-5
TGCAGGAGCGAGGACAGGGGGCTCGATCAGCCCCAGCATTTT
CRSEDRGLDQPQHF
>.|TRBV9|TRBD2|TRBJ2-1
TGTGCCAGCAGCTCCAGACTAGCGGGAACCCTAAATGAGCAGTTCTTC
CASSSRLAGTLNEQFF
>.|TRBV19|.|TRBJ1-5
TGTGCCAGTGGGCCGGGATTTGGAACTTATAGCAATCAGCCCCAGCATTTT
CASGPGFGTYSNQPQHF
>.|TRBV11-2|.|TRBJ2-3
TGTGCCAGCAGCTTAGACAGGGCCACAGATACGCAGTATTTT
CASSLDRATDTQYF
>.|TRBV5-4|.|TRBJ1-1
TGTGCCAGCAGCTTGCAGGTTTTGAACACTGAAGCTTTCTTT
CASSLQVLNTEAFF
>.|TRBV7-2|.|TRBJ2-7
TGTGCCAGCAGCTTGTCCAGGCAATCCTACGAGCAGTACTTC
CASSLSRQSYEQYF
>.|TRBV18|.|TRBJ2-1
TGTGCCAGCTCACCATTGGCTTCGGGTGAGCAGTTCTTC
CASSPLASGEQFF
>.|TRBV12-3/TRBV12-4|.|TRBJ1-2
TGTGCCAGCAGTCGAGGGTTGGAGGGCTACACCTTC
CASSRGLEGYTF
>.|TRBV6-5|TRBD1|TRBJ2-7
TGTGCCAGCACTCTTACCGGGACAGGGATCTACGAGCAGTACTTC
CASTLTGTGIYEQYF